These 18 T cell receptor beta chains were sequenced from one sample in a study of blood T cells in healthy people across ages. Primers used in a second PCR of roughly 6 to 11 cycles were a sample-barcoded 5' primer and a J-beta primer mix. MiXCR, applied by TCRdb to the 5' RACE reads, yields one record per CDR3 protein. The sample has some 1.5 million distinct CDR3 sequences, 28% seen once. The sequenced material came from blood. Receptors originate from a young woman in good health.

This clonotype was observed a few times. The genes are TRBV29-1 and TRBJ1-1; D gene unclear. Trimming left V 6 bases short and J 7 bases short, with 15 bases between. Per the germline V gene, CDR1 is SQVTM and CDR2 is ANQGSEA. The CDR3 is 12 residues long. The CDR3 loop reads CSVSKSEVEAFF. The CDR3 nucleotides are TGCAGCGTCTCAAAGTCGGAAGTTGAAGCTTTCTTT.

Points on this clonotype: A single base separates this from a much larger clone, so it may be a read error. This chain links TRBV15 with TRBJ2-1; a weak D match, TRBD1 (5 bases). This CDR3 has 13 residues. The germline CDR1 and CDR2 sequences are LNHNV and YYDKDF (reference sequence). Here the CDR3 DNA reads TGTGTCACCAGCAGGGACTCCTACAATGAGCAGTTCTTC. Encoded protein: CVTSRDSYNEQFF.

This clonotype was counted ten times or more. The chain joins TRBV7-9 to TRBJ2-3, with D maybe TRBD1 (5 bases). The V and J ends lost 5 bases and 4 bases respectively, with 13 bases between them. Germline V lookup: CDR1 SEHNR, CDR2 FQNEAQ (reference sequence). CDR3 size: 14 residues. The CDR3, as DNA: TGTGCCAGCAGCCGCCCGCAGGGCGCAGATACGCAGTATTTT. The encoded protein is CASSRPQGADTQYF.

This clonotype was detected a few times. The genes are TRBV18 and TRBJ2-1; 9 positions match TRBD2. Germline lookup yields CDR1 KGHSH and CDR2 LQKENI. The CDR3 has 17 residues. Germline trimming cut 0 bases from V and 8 bases from J; bases unmatched to any gene: 11. CDR3 amino acids: CASSPPGGRAVLHEQFF. The CDR3 DNA reads as TGTGCCAGCTCACCACCGGGCGGGAGGGCCGTGTTGCATGAGCAGTTCTTC.

The J gene is TRBJ1-2, the V gene TRBV24-1, with a tentative D call TRBD1 (5 bases). This CDR3 is built from 18 residues. V shed 2 bases and J shed 5 bases, with 23 bases lying between them. Germline-derived CDR1 and CDR2 are KGHDR and SFDVKD. The CDR3 nucleotides read TGTGCCACCAGTGATTCGCAAGGACCCCTTACAGGTTTATATGGCTACACCTTC. Its translation is CATSDSQGPLTGLYGYTF.

This clonotype was seen only a few times. The gene calls are TRBV20-1 and TRBJ2-5, with D unclear. In germline, CDR1 is DFQATT, CDR2 SNEGSKA (reference sequence). CDR3 length equals 11 residues. V dropped 4 bases and J dropped 4 bases, with 7 bases sitting between them. CDR3 region: CSAMGTETQYF. The CDR3 DNA follows: TGCAGTGCTATGGGCACAGAGACCCAGTACTTC.

As concerns this clonotype: This could be a read error, since a much larger clone is one nucleotide away. This chain uses TRBV9 with TRBJ2-7, with 8 bases fitting TRBD2. Per the germline V gene, CDR1 is SGDLS and CDR2 is YYNGEE. CDR3 length: 14 residues. Trimming took 0 bases from V and 7 from J; bases not matched to a gene: 6. The CDR3 spells CASSVAGGHNEQYF. The CDR3 DNA follows: TGTGCCAGCAGCGTAGCGGGAGGGCACAATGAGCAGTACTTC.

CDR3 residues: CSVRSGVLGSSYEQYF. The CDR3 DNA is TGCAGCGTTCGTTCGGGGGTTTTAGGGAGTAGCTACGAGCAGTACTTC. The gene calls are TRBV29-1 and TRBJ2-7; TRBD2 is a possible D gene (6 bases). The CDR3 runs 16 residues. V lost 5 bases and J lost 3, with 23 bases in between. The germline V gene has CDR1 SQVTM and CDR2 ANQGSEA.

This sequence joins TRBV25-1 and TRBJ1-1; no clear D gene. CDR3 length: 13 residues. V was clipped by 5 bases and J by 6 bases, with 13 bases between them. Germline values: CDR1 MGHDK, CDR2 SYGVNS. CDR3 residues: CASSSPGTAEAFF. For the CDR3, the DNA is TGTGCCAGCAGTTCCCCGGGCACCGCTGAAGCTTTCTTT. Full variable domain (rest looked up from reference TRBV25-1 and TRBJ1-1): EADIYQTPRYLVIGTGKKITLECSQTMGHDKMYWYQQDPGMELHLIHYSYGVNSTEKGDLSSESTVSRIRTEHFPLTLESARPSHTSQYLCASSSPGTAEAFFGQGTRLTVV.

This clonotype has ten or more counts. This rearrangement joins TRBV7-2 to TRBJ2-7, with unresolved D. Deletions cut 3 bases from V and 1 base from J, with 10 bases between. This CDR3 has 14 residues. The germline V gene has CDR1 SGHTA and CDR2 FQGNSA. The DNA of the CDR3 is TGTGCCAGCAGCTTGAGTAAGGGTTCCTACGAGCAGTACTTC. Its translation: CASSLSKGSYEQYF.

The V gene is TRBV7-9, the J gene TRBJ2-7; TRBD2 is a possible D gene (6 bases). V lost 7 bases and J lost 5, with 9 bases in between. CDR3 length: 11 amino acids. Germline V CDR1 and CDR2: SEHNR, FQNEAQ (reference sequence). CDR3 residues: CASMGRHEQYF. The CDR3 DNA is TGTGCCAGCATGGGGAGGCACGAGCAGTACTTC.

This clonotype turned up a few times. J is TRBJ1-5 and V is TRBV20-1; the match to TRBD1 covers 10 bases. Germline trimming cut 0 bases from V and 6 bases from J; bases unmatched to any gene: 5. Germline V lookup: CDR1 DFQATT, CDR2 SNEGSKA (reference sequence). The CDR3 spans 15 residues. CDR3 protein: CSAREDRGVSQPQHF. CDR3 nucleotide sequence: TGCAGTGCTAGAGAGGACAGGGGGGTCAGTCAGCCCCAGCATTTT.

The chain carries TRBV27 and TRBJ2-2; 11 nucleotides match TRBD1. Losses at the gene ends were 8 bases for V and 4 bases for J; bases not matched to a gene: 9. CDR1 is MNHEY, CDR2 SMNVEV, per germline (reference sequence). The CDR3 length is 16 residues. The CDR3 DNA is TGTGCCAGCGGTCCGGGGGGGACAGGGGGCACCGGGGAGCTGTTTTTT. It codes for CASGPGGTGGTGELFF.

The chain couples TRBV6-1 to TRBJ1-4; D unresolved. V was cut by 6 bases and J by 4 bases, with 21 bases left in between. The germline CDR1 and CDR2 sequences are MNHNS and SASEGT. The CDR3 extends over 17 amino acids. In DNA form, the CDR3 reads TGTGCCAGCAGGAAAGGAAGGGCGTTAGGCCTTAATGAAAAACTGTTTTTT. This sequence encodes CASRKGRALGLNEKLFF.

A few counts support this clonotype. The rearrangement links TRBV11-2 to TRBJ2-5, with TRBD1 as a possible D gene (5 bases). Trimming removed 5 bases from V and 2 bases from J, with 15 bases in between. The CDR3 has 15 residues. Germline V CDR1 and CDR2: SGHAT, FQNNGV. CDR3 DNA sequence: TGTGCCAGCAGCGACCTGGCAGGGATACAAGAGACCCAGTACTTC. This codes for CASSDLAGIQETQYF.

There are a few counts of this clonotype. The chain is built from TRBV3-1 and TRBJ2-1; 9 bases are a match to TRBD2. The germline CDR1 and CDR2 sequences are LGHDT and YNNKEL (reference sequence). There are 16 residues in the CDR3. Trimming cost V 2 bases and J 2 bases; bases outside gene matches: 4. This CDR3 reads CASSQWASGTYNEQFF. The DNA of the CDR3 is TGTGCCAGCAGCCAATGGGCTAGCGGGACCTACAATGAGCAGTTCTTC.

To note about this clonotype: The CDR3 carries no conserved terminal phenylalanine or tryptophan, so it likely arises from a read error. This rearrangement joins TRBV29-1 to TRBJ2-3; D not resolved. The V end was cut by 4 bases, the J end by 3 bases, with 5 bases between. The CDR3 has 11 residues. CDR1 is SQVTM, CDR2 ANQGSEA, per germline. The CDR3 nucleotides read TGCAGCGTTGGGAGAACAGATACGCAGTATTAT. Amino acids: CSVGRTDTQYY.

The chain is built from TRBV30 and TRBJ2-7, with 7 positions matching TRBD1. The CDR3 sequence is 13 residues long. Germline-derived CDR1 and CDR2 are GTSNPN and SVGIG (reference sequence). Germline trimming cut 7 bases from V and 2 bases from J; bases unmatched to any gene: 8. The CDR3, as DNA: TGTGCCTCGAACAGGGGTCCCCCCTACGAGCAGTACTTC. Translated, it gives CASNRGPPYEQYF.